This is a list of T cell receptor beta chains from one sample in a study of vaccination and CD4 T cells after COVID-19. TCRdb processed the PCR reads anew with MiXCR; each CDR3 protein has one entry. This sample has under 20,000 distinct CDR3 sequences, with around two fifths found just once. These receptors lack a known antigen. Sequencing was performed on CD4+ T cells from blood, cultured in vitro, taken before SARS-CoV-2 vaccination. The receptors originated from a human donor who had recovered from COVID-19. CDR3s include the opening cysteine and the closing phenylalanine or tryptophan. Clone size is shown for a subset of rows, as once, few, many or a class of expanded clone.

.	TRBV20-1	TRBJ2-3	CSARDPTGPADTQYF
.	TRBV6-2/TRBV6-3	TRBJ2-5	CASSYTGVTQETQYF
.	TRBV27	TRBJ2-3	CASSQTISYTDTQYF
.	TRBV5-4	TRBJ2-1	CASSLAGVIGRGYNEQFF
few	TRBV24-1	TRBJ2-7	CATSRGTGSHEQYF
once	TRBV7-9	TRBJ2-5	CASSAGLAGGIETQYF
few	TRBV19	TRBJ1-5	CASSLGGGSNQPQHF
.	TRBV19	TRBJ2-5	CASSKGLAALQTQYF
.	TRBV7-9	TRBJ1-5	CASSLVPNQPQHF
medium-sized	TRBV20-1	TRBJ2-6	CSATASGQGFSGANVLTF
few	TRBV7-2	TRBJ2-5	CASSFRDQETQYF
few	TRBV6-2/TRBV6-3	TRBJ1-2	CASSYYGNGYTF
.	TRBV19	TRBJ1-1	CASSIDANEIREAFF
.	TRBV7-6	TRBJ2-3	CASSLEGLAATDTQYF
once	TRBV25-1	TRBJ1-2	CASSVQVGGGYTF
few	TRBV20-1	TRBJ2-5	CSAPFPRNDETQYF
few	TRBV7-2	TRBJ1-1	CASRQDTGRAFF
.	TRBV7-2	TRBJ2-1	CASSLETLLGEQFF
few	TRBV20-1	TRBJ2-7	CSARDPSKRFHEQYF
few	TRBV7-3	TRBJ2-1	CASSPLAGNSYNEQFF
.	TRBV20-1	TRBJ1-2	CSARVGEDGYTF
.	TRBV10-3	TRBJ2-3	CAISESRTTSTDTQYF
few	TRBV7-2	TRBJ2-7	CASSLATYEQYF
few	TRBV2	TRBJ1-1	CASSRILRGAFF
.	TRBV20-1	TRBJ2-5	CSAGPTLAGGLREETQYF
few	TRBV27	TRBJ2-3	CASSPEPPLADTQYF
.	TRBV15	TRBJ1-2	CATSSPIDRGLGHGYTF
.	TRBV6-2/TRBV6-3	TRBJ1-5	CASSRDNSNQPQHF
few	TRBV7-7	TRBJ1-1	CASSSRQGAEAFF